One sample yielded the 13 T cell receptor beta chains listed below, sequenced in a study of response to subunit inactivated influenza vaccine. TCRdb itself ran the RT-PCR reads through MiXCR, one entry per CDR3 protein. The sample includes roughly 790,000 distinct CDR3 sequences, around 20% of them seen just once. Sequenced here: PBMCs from blood, sampled 5 days after vaccination. The receptor set was obtained from a man over 45 who received an inactivated influenza vaccine.

This clonotype was observed a few times. The gene calls are TRBV7-2 and TRBJ2-5, with D possibly TRBD2 on 5 matching bases. The germline V gene encodes CDR1 SGHTA and CDR2 FQGNSA. The CDR3 contains 16 residues. V was pared by 1 base and J by 5 bases, with 17 bases between. The CDR3 nucleotides are TGTGCCAGCAGCTTAGGTCAAAATGGAGGTTATGAGACCCAGTACTTC. It translates to CASSLGQNGGYETQYF.

This clonotype was detected only a few times. This CDR3 reads CASSIGTLHNQPQHF. Written as DNA, the CDR3 is TGTGCCAGCAGCATCGGGACACTTCACAATCAGCCCCAGCATTTT. The rearrangement uses TRBV5-5 and TRBJ1-5, with D perhaps matching TRBD1 (6 bases). The V end lost 4 bases, the J end lost 3 bases, and 14 bases lay between the germline ends. The CDR3 runs 15 residues. Germline V gene lookup returns CDR1 SGHKS and CDR2 YYEKEE (reference sequence).

The gene calls are TRBV6-2 or TRBV6-3 and TRBJ1-2; 7 positions agree with TRBD1. Germline assignment: CDR1 MNHEY and CDR2 SVGEGT. With 0 bases clipped from V and 9 bases from J, the junction kept 10 bases outside the gene matches. The CDR3 totals 15 residues. CDR3 sequence reads: CASSYSIRTGGSYTF. The CDR3 nucleotides read TGTGCCAGCAGTTACTCGATCCGGACAGGAGGAAGCTACACCTTC.

The chain couples TRBV19 to TRBJ1-4; unclear D gene. Per germline, CDR1 LNHDA and CDR2 SQIVND (reference sequence). This CDR3 contains 13 residues. Trimming stripped 9 bases from V and 0 bases from J, with 8 bases between. CDR3 nucleotides: TGTGCCAGCCAGGTCACAACTAATGAAAAACTGTTTTTT. Residues: CASQVTTNEKLFF.

The chain couples TRBV4-3 to TRBJ2-3; D gene unclear. The CDR3 spans 13 residues. CDR1 LGHNA and CDR2 YSLEER come from the germline V gene. V was clipped by 2 bases and J by 0 bases, with 3 bases between them. The CDR3 region is CASSQQSTDTQYF. In DNA form, the CDR3 reads TGCGCCAGCAGCCAACAAAGCACAGATACGCAGTATTTT.

In its sample, this clonotype was seen a few times. This rearrangement joins TRBV10-3 to TRBJ2-2, with 9 bases matching TRBD2. Germline values: CDR1 ENHRY, CDR2 SYGVKD. With V trimmed by 5 bases and J by 1 base, 5 bases remained unmatched. CDR3 size: 16 residues. The CDR3 reads CAISRGGGQNTGELFF. The CDR3, as DNA: TGTGCCATCAGTCGCGGGGGGGGACAGAACACCGGGGAGCTGTTTTTT.

This clonotype was detected a few times. This sequence joins TRBV12-3 or TRBV12-4 and TRBJ2-5, with TRBD2 matching 8 bases. V shed 4 bases and J 4 bases; nucleotides not matched to a gene: 5. The CDR3 runs to 14 residues. This CDR3 is CASSSLAEIETQYF. The CDR3 bases are TGTGCCAGCAGTTCACTAGCGGAGATAGAGACCCAGTACTTC.

Turning to this clonotype: An end of the junction does not agree with germline; a read error may underlie this. The V gene is TRBV5-1, the J gene TRBJ2-2, with D unresolved. The CDR3 extends over 14 amino acids. Germline CDR1 is SGHRS and CDR2 is YFSETQ. CDR3 sequence reads: CASSLDANSGELFF. As DNA, the CDR3 is TGCGCCAGCAGCTTGGATGCGAACTCCGGGGAGCTGTTTTTT. The whole variable domain, remainder taken from reference TRBV5-1 and TRBJ2-2, is KAGVTQTPRYLIKTRGQQVTLSCSPISGHRSVSWYQQTPGQGLQFLFEYFSETQRNKGNFPGRFSGRQFSNSRSEMNVSTLELGDSALYLCASSLDANSGELFFGEGSRLTVL.

This clonotype was observed a handful of times. This sequence joins TRBV20-1 and TRBJ2-5; TRBD2 might be the D (8 bases). The CDR3 has 14 residues. Trimming stripped 2 bases from V and 5 bases from J, with 15 bases between. Germline-derived CDR1 and CDR2 are DFQATT and SNEGSKA (reference sequence). The CDR3 here is CSARPRGGQETQYF. CDR3 DNA sequence: TGCAGTGCTAGACCCCGGGGGGGACAGGAGACCCAGTACTTC.

The sample holds a few counts of this clonotype. This chain links TRBV2 with TRBJ2-2; 9 nucleotides match TRBD2. This CDR3 is built from 15 residues. In germline, CDR1 is SNHLY, CDR2 FYNNEI. The V gene end was trimmed by 6 bases and the J gene end by 6 bases; junction bases not matched to a gene: 8. The CDR3 nucleotides are TGTGCCAGCAGATTCGGACTAGCGTCATCCGGGGAGCTGTTTTTT. This codes for CASRFGLASSGELFF.

This clonotype occurred many times. This chain uses TRBV12-3 or TRBV12-4 with TRBJ2-7; no firm D call. The length of the CDR3 is 13 residues. With 5 bases removed from V and 2 bases from J, the gap between germline ends came to 10 bases. The CDR3, as DNA: TGTGCCAGCAGTCATGCTGGGGCCTACGAGCAGTACTTC. This sequence encodes CASSHAGAYEQYF.

This clonotype has just a few counts. The rearrangement uses TRBV6-5 and TRBJ2-7; perhaps TRBD2 as D (5 bases). The CDR3 has 14 residues. V dropped 0 bases and J dropped 7 bases, with 13 bases sitting between them. CDR1 is MNHEY and CDR2 is SVGAGI in the germline V gene. For the CDR3, the DNA is TGTGCCAGCAGTTACTCCCCGGGATCGGGTGAGCAGTACTTC. Protein sequence: CASSYSPGSGEQYF.

In its sample, this clonotype was seen a few times. The chain carries TRBV10-3 and TRBJ2-7; D remains ambiguous. The CDR3 has 16 amino acids. Germline loops: CDR1 ENHRY, CDR2 SYGVKD. Trimming removed 7 bases at V and 2 bases at J, with 21 bases between. The CDR3 is CAITPRAGAYTYEQYF. In DNA, the CDR3 is TGTGCCATCACCCCTAGGGCAGGAGCTTATACCTACGAGCAGTACTTC.